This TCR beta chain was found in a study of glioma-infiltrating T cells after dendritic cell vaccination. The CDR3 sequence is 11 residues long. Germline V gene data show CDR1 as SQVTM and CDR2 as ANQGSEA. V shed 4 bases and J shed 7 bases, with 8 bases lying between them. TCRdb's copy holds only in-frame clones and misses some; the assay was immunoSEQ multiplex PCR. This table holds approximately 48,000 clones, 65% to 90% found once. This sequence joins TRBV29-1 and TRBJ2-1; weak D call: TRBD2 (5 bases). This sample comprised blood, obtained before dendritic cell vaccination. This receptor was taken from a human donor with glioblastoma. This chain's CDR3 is CSVGPGNEQFF. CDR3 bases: TGCAGCGTTGGTCCGGGAAATGAGCAGTTCTTC.